Sequencing of this T cell receptor beta chain was carried out in a study of human T cells and chemical hapten exposure. Study-level results: Unchanged with DPC sensitization were TCRs above 1 in 1000 frequency.

TCRdb analysed the RACE reads with MiXCR anew, one entry per CDR3 protein. The table lists approximately 33,000 distinct CDR3 sequences, less than 8% of them singletons. The time point denotes: healthy volunteer bleed at 2 weeks. Extraction yielded total RNA from whole blood (unfractionated). Turning to this clonotype: The antigen is unknown.

Germline values: CDR1 SGHTA, CDR2 FQGNSA. CDR3 size: 16 residues. V lost 1 base, J lost 0 bases, and 12 bases lay in between. The sequenced material came from whole blood. The TCR was taken from a human donor in good health. Some clones in this sample may be carry-over from other donors' samples. The chain carries TRBV7-2 and TRBJ1-2; D is possibly TRBD1 (5 bases). The CDR3: CASSLGSWGANYGYTF. The CDR3, as DNA: TGTGCCAGCAGCTTAGGGAGTTGGGGGGCTAACTATGGCTACACCTTC.